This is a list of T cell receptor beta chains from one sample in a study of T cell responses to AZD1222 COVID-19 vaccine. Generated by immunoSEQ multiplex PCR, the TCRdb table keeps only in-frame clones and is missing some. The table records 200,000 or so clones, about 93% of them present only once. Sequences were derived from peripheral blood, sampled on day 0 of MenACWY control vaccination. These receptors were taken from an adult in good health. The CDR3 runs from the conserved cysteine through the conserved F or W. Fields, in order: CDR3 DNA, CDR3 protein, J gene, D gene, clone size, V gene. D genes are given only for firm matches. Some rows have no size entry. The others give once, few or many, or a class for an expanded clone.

TGTGCCAGCAGCTTAGAGAGGGGGCTCTCCTATAATTCACCCCTCCACTTT CASSLERGLSYNSPLHF TRBJ1-6 TRBD1 . TRBV11-2
TGTGCCAGCACGAGCAGGGTGGGGCAGCCCCAGCATTTT CASTSRVGQPQHF TRBJ1-5 . . TRBV2
TGTGCCACCAGCGCCCCAGGCAGGCGGAACACTGAAGCTTTCTTT CATSAPGRRNTEAFF TRBJ1-1 . . TRBV15
TGTGCCAGCAGCAAAGCTCCGGAGAATAACTATGGCTACACCTTC CASSKAPENNYGYTF TRBJ1-2 . . TRBV21-1
TGTGCCAGCAGCCCACCTAACTCCGCCGCCCAGCATTTT CASSPPNSAAQHF TRBJ1-5 . . TRBV7-2
TGTGCCAGCACGTACCACGGGGAGCTGTTTTTT CASTYHGELFF TRBJ2-2 . once TRBV3-1/TRBV3-2
TGTGCCAGCAGTTACCCCCGGCGGGCCACCGGGGAGCTGTTTTTT CASSYPRRATGELFF TRBJ2-2 . . TRBV6-2/TRBV6-3
TGTGCCAGCAGCCGCGGACTAGCGGGCGGTAGCACAGATACGCAGTATTTT CASSRGLAGGSTDTQYF TRBJ2-3 TRBD2 . TRBV3-1/TRBV3-2
TGTGCCAGCAGTTTAAGGACAGGGGACAATCAGCCCCAGCATTTT CASSLRTGDNQPQHF TRBJ1-5 TRBD1 . TRBV27
TGTGCCAGCAGTCTAGCCCCCCGGGGTACTTACGAGCAGTACTTC CASSLAPRGTYEQYF TRBJ2-7 . . TRBV27
TGTGCCAGCAGCTTAGGTTCACTAATTAGCTCCTATAATTCACCCCTCCACTTT CASSLGSLISSYNSPLHF TRBJ1-6 . . TRBV7-8
TGTGCCAGCAGCAACGACTATGGCTACACCTTC CASSNDYGYTF TRBJ1-2 . . TRBV6-5
TGTGCCAGCAGCCCCCAAGGGGTTGGGTACACTTCACCCCTCCACTTT CASSPQGVGYTSPLHF TRBJ1-6 . . TRBV9
TGTGCCAGCAGCCCCGCCCGGGGAGCGGGGGGCTACGAGCAGTACTTC CASSPARGAGGYEQYF TRBJ2-7 TRBD2 . TRBV5-4
TGTGCCAGCAGTTTAGGTCAGATGGGGTGGATAAATGAGCAGTTCTTC CASSLGQMGWINEQFF TRBJ2-1 . . TRBV27
TGTGCCAGCAGCTTTTACAACAATCGGCCTTTCTTT CASSFYNNRPFF TRBJ1-1 . . TRBV5-5
TGTGCCAGCAGTTACTTCGGCCACAGGGGAGCTAACTATGGCTACACCTTC CASSYFGHRGANYGYTF TRBJ1-2 TRBD1 . TRBV6-2/TRBV6-3
TGTGCCAGCAGCCCTAGCGGGGGGGTATACGAGCAGTTCTTC CASSPSGGVYEQFF TRBJ2-1 TRBD2 . TRBV7-2
TGTGCCAGTAGTATACCGGGACGGCCCAGCTCTGGAAACACCATATATTTT CASSIPGRPSSGNTIYF TRBJ1-3 . . TRBV19
TGTGCCACTAGGGGAGGGGCTTCCAATCAGCCCCAGCATTTT CATRGGASNQPQHF TRBJ1-5 . few TRBV10-3
TGTGCCAGCCGAAGGGGAGCTAGCACAGATACGCAGTATTTT CASRRGASTDTQYF TRBJ2-3 . . TRBV19
TGTGCCAGCAGAACCCTGGGGGGGCCCCAGTACTTC CASRTLGGPQYF TRBJ2-5 . . TRBV28
TGTGCCAGCAGCCCCGTCCTAGCGGGGGGCCGGAGGGGCGAGCAGTACTTC CASSPVLAGGRRGEQYF TRBJ2-7 TRBD2 . TRBV7-2
TGTGCCAGCAGCCCCGGGGTTGAAGCTTTCTTT CASSPGVEAFF TRBJ1-1 . . TRBV14
TGTGCCAGCAGCTTGAGGTCCTATGGCTACACCTTC CASSLRSYGYTF TRBJ1-2 . . TRBV7-2
TGTGCCAGCAGCTTAGTATCCCGCGGAATGCTTTTCTTT CASSLVSRGMLFF TRBJ1-1 . . TRBV7-3
TGTGCCAGCAGCGCACAGGGGTTCGGTCAGCCCCAGCATTTT CASSAQGFGQPQHF TRBJ1-5 TRBD1 . TRBV28
TGTGCCAGCGCGGAACGGACTGAAGCTTTCTTT CASAERTEAFF TRBJ1-1 . . TRBV6-5
TGTGCCAGTAGTATAGACAGTAATGAAAAACTGTTTTTT CASSIDSNEKLFF TRBJ1-4 . few TRBV19
TGCGCCAGCAGCTTGGCCCCGGGACAGGGGAACTATGGCTACACCTTC CASSLAPGQGNYGYTF TRBJ1-2 TRBD1 . TRBV5-1
TGTGCCAGCAGTGAAGGACGGAAGAACACTGAAGCTTTCTTT CASSEGRKNTEAFF TRBJ1-1 . . TRBV2
TGTGCCAGCAGCTTAGCCCAGGGAAGCTCCTACAATGAGCAGTTCTTC CASSLAQGSSYNEQFF TRBJ2-1 . . TRBV7-9
TGTGCCAGCAGTTACTCTGGACAGGGACGAGGCTACACCTTC CASSYSGQGRGYTF TRBJ1-2 TRBD1 . TRBV6-5
TGTGCCAGCAGCTTACGCAGGAACTATGGCTACACCTTC CASSLRRNYGYTF TRBJ1-2 . . TRBV7-8
TGCGCCAGCAGCCAAGTCAGGGGGGCCACTGAAGCTTTCTTT CASSQVRGATEAFF TRBJ1-1 TRBD1 . TRBV4-3
TGTGCCAGCAGCCTTCGCGGCGGGGACGGATCACCCCTCCACTTT CASSLRGGDGSPLHF TRBJ1-6 . . TRBV9
TGTGCCAGCAGTTCGCTCCATTCGGACAGGGGACTCCGTGGTGAAAAACTGTTTTTT CASSSLHSDRGLRGEKLFF TRBJ1-4 TRBD1 few TRBV27
TGTGCCAGTCTGGCCCGAAACACTGAAGCTTTCTTT CASLARNTEAFF TRBJ1-1 . . TRBV6-6
TGTGCCAGCAGCTTATCCGGACCCCGAGAGACCCAGTACTTC CASSLSGPRETQYF TRBJ2-5 . . TRBV7-2
TGTGCCACCAGCCCCGAGGGGTACAATCAGCCCCAGCATTTT CATSPEGYNQPQHF TRBJ1-5 . . TRBV24-1
TGTGCCAGCAGCTCGGGACAGGGTAATTATAATTCACCCCTCCACTTT CASSSGQGNYNSPLHF TRBJ1-6 TRBD1 . TRBV3-1/TRBV3-2
TGTGCCAGCAGTTACTCGAAAGGGAACACTGAAGCTTTCTTT CASSYSKGNTEAFF TRBJ1-1 . . TRBV6-5
TGTGCCAGCAGCCTAAGGCGGGGGGGCACAGATACGCAGTATTTT CASSLRRGGTDTQYF TRBJ2-3 TRBD2 . TRBV7-3
TGTGCCACCAGGGGCCAAGGACCCTACGAGCAGTACTTC CATRGQGPYEQYF TRBJ2-7 . . TRBV19
TGTGCCAGTAGTATTGAGCGGGGCTCCTATAATTCACCCCTCCACTTT CASSIERGSYNSPLHF TRBJ1-6 . . TRBV19
TGTGCCAGCAGGCAGGGTATTGGTAATGGCTACACCTTC CASRQGIGNGYTF TRBJ1-2 . few TRBV2
TGTGCCAGCTCACCCAAGCGGGGGGGCCCCTTCTTGAGCTCCTACAATGAGCAGTTCTTC CASSPKRGGPFLSSYNEQFF TRBJ2-1 TRBD2 . TRBV18
TGTGCCAGCAGCTTCCGGGGCTGGGAAGAAAAACTGTTTTTT CASSFRGWEEKLFF TRBJ1-4 . . TRBV7-2
TGTGCCAGCAGCGAAGAGGGCAGGACAGGGGGCAAGTACGAGCAGTACTTC CASSEEGRTGGKYEQYF TRBJ2-7 TRBD1 . TRBV14
TGTGCCTGGAGTGTAGTGGACGAGCAGTACTTC CAWSVVDEQYF TRBJ2-7 . once TRBV30
TGCGCCAGCAGCCACGAACGGACAGGCACAGATACGCAGTATTTT CASSHERTGTDTQYF TRBJ2-3 . . TRBV4-1
TGTGCCAGCTCACCACCGTCAGGGACGCACACTGAAGCTTTCTTT CASSPPSGTHTEAFF TRBJ1-1 . . TRBV18
TGTGCCAGCAGCGTTACGGCCAACTCTGGAAACACCATATATTTT CASSVTANSGNTIYF TRBJ1-3 . few TRBV9
TGTGCCAGCTCACGACTACAGGGGGGCGGTGAAGCTTTCTTT CASSRLQGGGEAFF TRBJ1-1 TRBD1 . TRBV18
TGTGCCAGCAGCCCCGATACAGGAACCTACAATGAGCAGTTCTTC CASSPDTGTYNEQFF TRBJ2-1 . once TRBV7-2
TGTGCCAGCAGTGAAGAAGTAGCAGCCTATGGCTACACCTTC CASSEEVAAYGYTF TRBJ1-2 . . TRBV2
TGCGCCAGCAGCCAGGGAGGCCGCTCCTACAATGAGCAGTTCTTC CASSQGGRSYNEQFF TRBJ2-1 . once TRBV4-1